This entry is about one T cell receptor beta chain. From germline, CDR1 is MNHEY and CDR2 SVGEGT. V trimming: 5 bases; J trimming: 0 bases; junction bases outside the gene matches: 12. The CDR3 has 18 residues. This sample was taken from a study of T cells in Graves' hyperthyroidism and ophthalmopathy. Study at large: Peripheral blood was obtained at initial diagnosis, preceding any treatment.

Amplified regions were TCR beta CDR3 sequences from RNA transcripts. HTBI primers were used for first-round RT-PCR of the TCR CDR3. TCRdb analysed the multiplex PCR reads with MiXCR anew, one entry per CDR3 protein. The sample lists about half a million distinct CDR3 sequences; just under 20% were seen once. The material sequenced was blood. The chain links TRBV6-2 or TRBV6-3 to TRBJ2-1, with 8 bases that match TRBD1. The sequence was collected from a middle-aged man with Graves' ophthalmopathy. Here the CDR3 reads CASSTRGRGGSSYNEQFF. CDR3 nucleotides: TGTGCCAGCAGTACCAGGGGGCGAGGCGGTAGCTCCTACAATGAGCAGTTCTTC.